Listed below are T cell receptor beta chains from one sample, sequenced in a study of graft-versus-host responses after intestinal transplantation. Data came from immunoSEQ multiplex PCR; TCRdb stores just in-frame clones and leaves some out. Found here are about 20,000 clones, around 80% of them singletons; the top ten hold 3% to 3.5%. Here the sequenced sample was ileum tissue, taken 12 days after intestinal transplant. These TCRs come from a human patient who received an intestinal transplant, so some T cells may come from the graft donor. CDR3s include the opening cysteine and the closing phenylalanine or tryptophan. The D gene is left open where the match is weak. Clone sizes are given selectively: once, few, many, or a class where the clone is expanded.

j_call	clone_size	v_call	d_call	cdr3_aa	cdr3_nt
TRBJ2-7	-	TRBV6-6	-	CASTDNYEQYF	TGTGCCAGCACCGACAATTACGAGCAGTACTTC
TRBJ2-5	-	TRBV2	TRBD2	CASTTSGEGVQETQYF	TGTGCCAGCACGACTAGCGGGGAGGGGGTACAAGAGACCCAGTACTTC
TRBJ2-3	-	TRBV14	-	CASSQGWSGDTQYF	TGTGCCAGCAGCCAAGGGTGGAGTGGCGATACGCAGTATTTT
TRBJ2-7	-	TRBV5-5	-	CASSLVGGLLVEQYF	TGTGCCAGCAGCTTGGTGGGCGGGTTGTTGGTCGAGCAGTACTTC
TRBJ1-2	few	TRBV4-3	-	CASSQADGLYGYTF	TGCGCCAGCAGCCAAGCAGATGGACTTTATGGCTACACCTTC
TRBJ1-5	-	TRBV7-6	-	CASSLAGGQPQHF	TGTGCCAGCAGCTTAGCGGGGGGTCAGCCCCAGCATTTT
TRBJ2-1	-	TRBV25-1	TRBD1	CASYDRGNEQFF	TGTGCCAGCTACGACAGGGGCAATGAGCAGTTCTTC
TRBJ1-1	-	TRBV19	-	CASSIVGGTEAFF	TGTGCCAGTAGTATAGTTGGGGGGACTGAAGCTTTCTTT
TRBJ1-2	-	TRBV28	-	CASSTRRQGLDGYTF	TGTGCCAGCAGTACTAGAAGGCAGGGGCTGGATGGCTACACCTTC
TRBJ2-7	few	TRBV7-8	-	CASSLEVSHYTYEQYF	TGTGCCAGCAGCTTGGAAGTTAGCCACTACACCTACGAGCAGTACTTC
TRBJ2-2	-	TRBV4-1	-	CASSLTYGAPGELFF	TGCGCCAGCAGCCTAACTTATGGAGCTCCCGGGGAGCTGTTTTTT
TRBJ1-3	once	TRBV5-5	-	CASSSEVFANTIYF	TGTGCCAGCAGCTCTGAGGTTTTTGCGAACACCATATATTTT
TRBJ1-3	-	TRBV5-1	TRBD1	CASSPDRNTIYF	TGCGCCAGCAGCCCGGACAGGAACACCATATATTTT
TRBJ2-7	-	TRBV7-9	-	CASSPGGTERDF	TGTGCCAGCAGCCCAGGGGGGACGGAGCGGGACTTC
TRBJ1-6	once	TRBV5-6	TRBD1	CASSLAWDSSYNSPLHF	TGTGCCAGCAGCTTGGCCTGGGACAGCTCCTATAATTCACCCCTCCACTTT
TRBJ1-2	-	TRBV14	-	CASSRPPDYGYTF	TGTGCCAGCAGCCGGCCGCCAGATTATGGCTACACCTTC
TRBJ1-3	-	TRBV5-6	-	CASSFPGSSGNTIYF	TGTGCCAGCAGCTTCCCCGGTAGCTCTGGAAACACCATATATTTT
TRBJ2-7	-	TRBV11-2	-	CASSLRQEAYEQYF	TGTGCCAGCAGCCTTAGACAGGAAGCCTACGAGCAGTACTTC
TRBJ1-1	few	TRBV11-3	TRBD1	CASSPSAGGGTEAFF	TGTGCCAGCAGCCCGAGCGCAGGGGGTGGCACTGAAGCTTTCTTT
TRBJ2-1	-	TRBV15	TRBD1	CATRNDRVGVNEQFF	TGTGCCACCAGAAACGACAGGGTGGGGGTCAATGAGCAGTTCTTC
TRBJ2-1	-	TRBV5-5	-	CASSLRTMYNEQFF	TGTGCCAGCAGCTTGAGGACTATGTACAATGAGCAGTTCTTC
TRBJ2-7	-	TRBV5-8	-	CASTLGGGPGESYEQYF	TGTGCCAGCACCCTAGGGGGGGGCCCAGGGGAATCCTACGAGCAGTACTTC
TRBJ2-1	-	TRBV5-6	-	CASSALDNEQFF	TGTGCCAGCAGCGCCCTAGACAATGAGCAGTTCTTC
TRBJ2-7	-	TRBV5-1	-	CASSPGGAGPYEQYF	TGCGCCAGCAGCCCGGGGGGCGCCGGGCCCTACGAGCAGTACTTC
TRBJ1-4	once	TRBV12-2	-	CASPVFGRHNEKLFF	TGTGCAAGTCCCGTTTTCGGCAGGCATAATGAAAAACTGTTTTTT
TRBJ2-1	-	TRBV28	TRBD2	CASSRTSHNEQFF	TGTGCCAGCAGTCGGACTAGCCACAATGAGCAGTTCTTC
TRBJ2-3	-	TRBV4-1	TRBD2	CASSQVRTSGRTSTDTQYF	TGCGCCAGCAGCCAGGTTCGGACTAGCGGGAGAACTAGCACAGATACGCAGTATTTT
TRBJ2-7	once	TRBV7-2	TRBD2	CASSPSGGPYEQYF	TGTGCCAGCAGCCCTTCGGGGGGTCCCTACGAGCAGTACTTC
TRBJ2-7	-	TRBV7-2	-	CASSSGPYEQYF	TGTGCCAGCAGCTCAGGGCCATACGAGCAGTACTTC
TRBJ2-7	-	TRBV9	-	CASSVVGYEQYF	TGTGCCAGCAGCGTAGTCGGGTACGAGCAGTACTTC
TRBJ2-5	-	TRBV7-6	-	CASSLAGGLETQYF	TGTGCCAGCAGCTTAGCGGGGGGGCTGGAGACCCAGTACTTC
TRBJ2-5	once	TRBV6-5	TRBD1	CASRRGQASETQYF	TGTGCCAGCAGGCGAGGACAGGCGTCGGAGACCCAGTACTTC
TRBJ2-7	few	TRBV2	TRBD2	CASNPSGPYEQYF	TGTGCCAGCAATCCTAGCGGTCCCTACGAGCAGTACTTC
TRBJ2-7	-	TRBV5-4	TRBD2	CASSFSAGSYEQYF	TGTGCCAGCAGCTTTTCAGCGGGATCCTACGAGCAGTACTTC
TRBJ2-7	-	TRBV11-2	-	CASSPPHRREQGEQYF	TGTGCCAGCAGCCCGCCCCACAGGCGGGAGCAGGGGGAGCAGTACTTC
TRBJ2-2	-	TRBV27	-	CAPSPYPGLQNQTGELFF	TGTGCCCCCTCCCCATATCCAGGGTTGCAAAATCAGACCGGGGAGCTGTTTTTT
TRBJ2-7	-	TRBV7-2	TRBD2	CASSREAHEQYF	TGTGCCAGCAGCCGGGAGGCCCACGAGCAGTACTTC
TRBJ2-7	-	TRBV7-9	-	CASSLAGRSYEQYF	TGTGCCAGCAGCTTAGCGGGCCGCTCCTACGAGCAGTACTTC
TRBJ2-1	-	TRBV7-3	TRBD2	CASSLLGTSWNEQFF	TGTGCCAGCAGCTTATTAGGGACTAGCTGGAATGAGCAGTTCTTC
TRBJ2-5	-	TRBV18	-	CASSPSPQETQYF	TGTGCCAGCTCACCAAGCCCCCAAGAGACCCAGTACTTC
TRBJ1-5	-	TRBV5-1	-	CASSLFGSNQPQHF	TGCGCCAGCAGCTTGTTCGGGAGCAATCAGCCCCAGCATTTT
TRBJ1-5	-	TRBV25-1	-	CASSELDQPQHF	TGTGCCAGCAGTGAATTAGATCAGCCCCAGCATTTT
TRBJ1-2	-	TRBV2	-	CASSATAGGDGYTF	TGTGCCAGCAGTGCGACGGCGGGGGGAGATGGCTACACCTTC
TRBJ1-5	-	TRBV6-4	-	CASSSGADNQPQHF	TGTGCCAGCAGTTCTGGGGCGGACAATCAGCCCCAGCATTTT
TRBJ2-7	-	TRBV11-2	TRBD1	CASSLGPVTGGYEQYF	TGTGCCAGCAGCTTAGGTCCAGTGACAGGGGGATACGAGCAGTACTTC
TRBJ2-2	-	TRBV4-1	-	CASSQRTLATSGELFF	TGCGCCAGCAGCCAAAGGACTCTGGCGACGTCCGGGGAGCTGTTTTTT
TRBJ2-7	-	TRBV12-2	-	CASRPRDRYYEQYF	TGTGCAAGTCGCCCTCGGGACAGATACTACGAGCAGTACTTC